The 27 T cell receptor beta chains reported below all come from one sample, sequenced in a study of control samples from healthy donors and cancer patients. TCRdb's copy holds only in-frame clones and misses some; the assay was immunoSEQ multiplex PCR. The table lists under 100,000 clones, approximately 95% of them singletons, with around 1.4% in the top ten. Sequencing was carried out using blood. These receptors originate from a woman aged 30 to 39 in good health.

CDR3 in amino acids: CAISEDSRQGVSPLHF. The CDR3 coding sequence is TGTGCCATCAGTGAGGATTCAAGACAGGGTGTTTCACCCCTCCACTTT. This rearrangement joins TRBV10-3 to TRBJ1-6, with 7 bases aligning to TRBD1. Germline V gene sequence: CDR1 ENHRY, CDR2 SYGVKD. CDR3 length: 16 amino acids. V dropped 2 bases and J dropped 9; count of bases not matched to a gene: 10.

This clone has only one observation. The genes are TRBV9 and TRBJ2-3; D possibly corresponds to TRBD2 (7 bases). Germline V gives CDR1 SGDLS, CDR2 YYNGEE. This CDR3 is built from 17 residues. V was shortened by 4 bases and J by 4 bases, with 22 bases between the two germline ends. CDR3 in DNA: TGTGCCAGCAGCAGAGGGGGAGGGGCAGGGAACGCAGATACGCAGTATTTT. Residues: CASSRGGGAGNADTQYF.

The V and J genes are TRBV28 and TRBJ1-5; unclear D gene. Germline V gene sequence: CDR1 MDHEN, CDR2 SYDVKM. The CDR3 covers 14 residues. The V end was cut by 5 bases, the J end by 3 bases, with 11 bases between. In DNA, the CDR3 is TGTGCCAGCAGTCCCCCCCCTATCAATCAGCCCCAGCATTTT. Protein sequence: CASSPPPINQPQHF.

This clone came up once. The chain couples TRBV7-3 to TRBJ2-2; TRBD2 might be the D (5 bases). The V and J ends lost 5 bases and 2 bases respectively, with 12 bases between them. The CDR3 spans 15 residues. Per germline, CDR1 SGHTA and CDR2 FQGTGA. CDR3 region: CASSPGNANTGELFF. CDR3 DNA: TGTGCCAGCAGCCCGGGGAATGCTAACACCGGGGAGCTGTTTTTT. The full variable domain, with the rest looked up from reference TRBV7-3 and TRBJ2-2, is GAGVSQTPSNKVTEKGKYVELRCDPISGHTALYWYRQSLGQGPEFLIYFQGTGAADDSGLPNDRFFAVRPEGSVSTLKIQRTERGDSAVYLCASSPGNANTGELFFGEGSRLTVL.

The J gene is TRBJ2-1, the V gene TRBV5-8, with D maybe TRBD1 (5 bases). V was cut by 5 bases and J by 0 bases, with 12 bases left in between. From germline, CDR1 is SGHTS and CDR2 YDEGEE. This CDR3 is 15 amino acids long. The CDR3 region is CASSLGHSSYNEQFF. For the CDR3, the DNA is TGTGCCAGCAGTCTCGGACACAGCTCCTACAATGAGCAGTTCTTC.

This chain joins TRBV10-2 and TRBJ2-3; 8 bases fit TRBD1. Per the germline V gene, CDR1 is WSHSY and CDR2 is SAAADI. The CDR3 loop spans 15 amino acids. J gave up 0 bases and V 6 bases, and 5 bases lay outside the gene matches. The CDR3 sequence is CASSRTGQSTDTQYF. In DNA form, the CDR3 reads TGCGCCAGCAGCCGGACAGGGCAAAGCACAGATACGCAGTATTTT.

The gene calls are TRBV4-2 and TRBJ2-3; 8 bases map to TRBD2. Germline CDR1 LGHNA, CDR2 YNFKEQ. This CDR3 has 17 residues. J lost 9 bases, V lost 0 bases, and 14 bases had no gene match. As DNA, the CDR3 is TGTGCCAGCAGCCAAGACCGAACTAGCGGTGTAGGGTTGACGCAGTATTTT. Translating gives CASSQDRTSGVGLTQYF.

The V call is TRBV9, the J call TRBJ2-1; 7 nucleotides agree with TRBD2. The germline gives CDR1 SGDLS, CDR2 YYNGEE. CDR3 length: 16 amino acids. The J segment lost 8 bases and the V segment lost 3 bases, leaving 14 bases of the junction unmatched. Here the CDR3 reads CASSGSSGSRWDEQFF. The CDR3 DNA reads as TGTGCCAGCAGCGGTTCTAGCGGATCTAGGTGGGATGAGCAGTTCTTC.

This clone appeared a single time. The chain joins TRBV4-1 to TRBJ2-1; 8 nucleotides line up with TRBD2. V shed 4 bases and J 4 bases; nucleotides not matched to a gene: 21. CDR3 length equals 20 residues. CDR1 is MGHRA and CDR2 is YSYEKL in the germline V gene. The CDR3 DNA reads TGCGCCAGCAGCCCTAGCCTTTCGAGCGGGGGACCCAATTTATACAATGAGCAGTTCTTC. Protein product: CASSPSLSSGGPNLYNEQFF.

This sequence joins TRBV5-6 and TRBJ2-1; D remains unclear. The CDR3 extends over 11 amino acids. Per the germline V gene, CDR1 is SGHDT and CDR2 is YYEEEE. The V gene lost 1 base and the J gene lost 10 bases, with 6 bases spanning the gap. CDR3: CASSLSGEQFF. The CDR3 DNA reads TGTGCCAGCAGCTTGAGTGGAGAGCAGTTCTTC.

The chain's CDR3 is CASSSMGLALPTGELFF. DNA of the CDR3: TGTGCCAGCAGTTCAATGGGACTAGCATTACCCACCGGGGAGCTGTTTTTT. V is TRBV27 and J is TRBJ2-2, with 9 bases that match TRBD2. Germline assignment: CDR1 MNHEY and CDR2 SMNVEV (reference sequence). CDR3 length: 17 residues. V trimming: 4 bases; J trimming: 4 bases; junction bases outside the gene matches: 10.

The CDR3 sequence: CAWSQTGNYGYTF. In DNA form, the CDR3 reads TGTGCCTGGAGTCAGACAGGGAACTATGGCTACACCTTC. The J gene is TRBJ1-2, the V gene TRBV30; 7 nucleotides agree with TRBD1. This CDR3 has 13 residues. Trimming removed 2 bases from V and 2 bases from J; junction bases left unmatched: 2. Per germline, CDR1 GTSNPN and CDR2 SVGIG (reference sequence).

CDR3 bases: TGTGCCAGCAGCCCCCTTTTTGGGCGCTTCTCCTACGAGCAGTACTTC. Translated, it gives CASSPLFGRFSYEQYF. The rearrangement links TRBV14 to TRBJ2-7, with D hard to call. Germline V gene sequence: CDR1 SGHDN, CDR2 FVKESK. The CDR3 extends over 16 amino acids. Trimming left V 4 bases short and J 0 bases short, with 16 bases between.

This chain joins TRBV6-1 and TRBJ2-7; D assignment may be TRBD1 or TRBD2 (5 bases each). V was clipped by 1 base and J by 4 bases, with 8 bases between them. Germline assignment: CDR1 MNHNS and CDR2 SASEGT. There are 13 residues in the CDR3. This CDR3 is CASSEEWGYEQYF. CDR3 nucleotide sequence: TGTGCCAGCAGTGAAGAATGGGGGTACGAGCAGTACTTC.

In DNA form, the CDR3 reads TGTGCCAGTAGTATTTCCGGAATTGAAGCTTTCTTT. As protein: CASSISGIEAFF. V gene TRBV19 combines with J gene TRBJ1-1, with D uncertain. The CDR3 length is 12 residues. V gave up 3 bases and J gave up 7 bases, with 9 bases separating them. Germline-derived CDR1 and CDR2 are LNHDA and SQIVND (reference sequence).

This sequence joins TRBV25-1 and TRBJ1-4; possible D gene TRBD1, 5 bases. The CDR3 contains 14 residues. From germline, CDR1 is MGHDK and CDR2 SYGVNS. V gave up 4 bases and J gave up 5 bases, with 11 bases separating them. The CDR3, as DNA: TGTGCCAGCAGTGGGGCAGGGAAGAATGAAAAACTGTTTTTT. Residues: CASSGAGKNEKLFF.

The rearrangement links TRBV2 to TRBJ1-2, with D perhaps matching TRBD1 (5 bases). This CDR3 comprises 15 residues. CDR1 is SNHLY and CDR2 is FYNNEI in the germline V gene. The V and J ends lost 3 bases and 1 base respectively, with 12 bases between them. The chain's CDR3 is CASSETAPRNYGYTF. The CDR3 DNA follows: TGTGCCAGCAGTGAGACAGCCCCTCGTAACTATGGCTACACCTTC. The complete variable domain, with remaining parts taken from reference TRBV2 and TRBJ1-2, reads EPEVTQTPSHQVTQMGQEVILRCVPISNHLYFYWYRQILGQKVEFLVSFYNNEISEKSEIFDDQFSVERPDGSNFTLKIRSTKLEDSAMYFCASSETAPRNYGYTFGSGTRLTVV.

The rearrangement uses TRBV5-1 and TRBJ2-2; 9 bases are a match to TRBD1. V was pared by 0 bases and J by 1 base, with 7 bases of the junction left unmatched. The CDR3 runs to 18 residues. The germline CDR1 and CDR2 sequences are SGHRS and YFSETQ. The CDR3, as DNA: TGCGCCAGCAGCTTGGGACAGGGGGTTCTCTTGAACACCGGGGAGCTGTTTTTT. Protein product: CASSLGQGVLLNTGELFF.

The V and J genes are TRBV19 and TRBJ2-3; 7 bases fit TRBD2. The CDR3 runs 16 residues. The germline gives CDR1 LNHDA, CDR2 SQIVND (reference sequence). V shed 3 bases and J 4 bases; nucleotides not matched to a gene: 10. CDR3 nucleotide sequence: TGTGCCAGTAGTATTGATTCTGGCGGGAGCGCAGATACGCAGTATTTT. The encoded protein is CASSIDSGGSADTQYF.

In its sample, this clone was seen a few times. The gene calls are TRBV2 and TRBJ2-1, with D perhaps TRBD2 (6 bases). Germline V gene data show CDR1 as SNHLY and CDR2 as FYNNEI. This CDR3 is 11 amino acids long. V lost 8 bases to trimming and J lost 8 bases, with 10 bases between them. The chain's CDR3 is CASGTSDEQFF. The CDR3 DNA follows: TGTGCCAGCGGGACTTCGGATGAGCAGTTCTTC.

The genes are TRBV27 and TRBJ1-6; TRBD1 might be the D (6 bases). This CDR3 is 17 amino acids long. Germline assignment: CDR1 MNHEY and CDR2 SMNVEV (reference sequence). Trimming shortened V by 3 bases and J by 8 bases, and 20 bases separated the two germline ends. In nucleotides, the CDR3 is TGTGCCAGCAGTTTTGGCATGGGGGGGGCAAGGGATTCACCCCTCCACTTT. It translates to CASSFGMGGARDSPLHF.

V and J are TRBV28 and TRBJ1-4, with a possible D match to TRBD1 (6 bases). V was cut by 10 bases and J by 2 bases, with 14 bases left in between. The CDR3 is 14 residues long. In germline, CDR1 is MDHEN, CDR2 SYDVKM. CDR3 residues: CATQRTATNEKLFF. CDR3 DNA sequence: TGTGCCACCCAGAGGACAGCCACTAATGAAAAACTGTTTTTT.

This clone was recorded only once. This chain connects TRBV19 to TRBJ1-5, with a weak D call TRBD1 (5 bases). CDR3 size: 16 residues. V was shortened by 5 bases and J by 6 bases, with 20 bases between the two germline ends. Per germline, CDR1 LNHDA and CDR2 SQIVND (reference sequence). The CDR3 protein is CASSVGRGYSAQPQHF. As DNA, the CDR3 is TGTGCCAGTAGTGTGGGACGGGGATATTCGGCTCAGCCCCAGCATTTT. The full variable domain, with the rest looked up from reference TRBV19 and TRBJ1-5, is DGGITQSPKYLFRKEGQNVTLSCEQNLNHDAMYWYRQDPGQGLRLIYYSQIVNDFQKGDIAEGYSVSREKKESFPLTVTSAQKNPTAFYLCASSVGRGYSAQPQHFGDGTRLSIL.

This chain connects TRBV6-5 to TRBJ1-1; D call uncertain. The CDR3 sequence is 15 residues long. V lost 0 bases to trimming and J lost 1 base, with 9 bases between them. The V gene's germline CDR1 is MNHEY and CDR2 SVGAGI. The DNA of the CDR3 is TGTGCCAGCAGTTACTCCGGGATGGCGAACACTGAAGCTTTCTTT. It is translated as CASSYSGMANTEAFF.

This clone appeared once. The chain has TRBV27 and TRBJ2-7, with D unresolved. V lost 2 bases, J lost 6 bases, and 8 bases lay in between. CDR3 length: 12 amino acids. The germline gives CDR1 MNHEY, CDR2 SMNVEV (reference sequence). CDR3 DNA sequence: TGTGCCAGCAGTTTACTCGGGTCCGAGCAGTACTTC. It encodes CASSLLGSEQYF.

This clone was found a few times. V usage is TRBV5-1 and J usage is TRBJ1-2, with 10 bases fitting TRBD1. Looked up from germline, CDR1 is SGHRS and CDR2 is YFSETQ. J was trimmed by 6 bases and V by 3 bases; bases with no gene match: 5. The CDR3 covers 14 residues. CDR3 sequence: CASSWPGQGDGYTF. Here the CDR3 DNA reads TGCGCCAGCAGCTGGCCCGGACAGGGGGATGGCTACACCTTC.

This rearrangement joins TRBV25-1 to TRBJ2-7; D might be TRBD1 or TRBD2, each matching 5 bases. The CDR3 is 12 residues long. Deletions cut 8 bases from V and 1 base from J, with 9 bases between. Germline V gene data show CDR1 as MGHDK and CDR2 as SYGVNS. In nucleotides, the CDR3 is TGTGCCAGCGGGACCGCTTCCTACGAGCAGTACTTC. The encoded protein is CASGTASYEQYF.